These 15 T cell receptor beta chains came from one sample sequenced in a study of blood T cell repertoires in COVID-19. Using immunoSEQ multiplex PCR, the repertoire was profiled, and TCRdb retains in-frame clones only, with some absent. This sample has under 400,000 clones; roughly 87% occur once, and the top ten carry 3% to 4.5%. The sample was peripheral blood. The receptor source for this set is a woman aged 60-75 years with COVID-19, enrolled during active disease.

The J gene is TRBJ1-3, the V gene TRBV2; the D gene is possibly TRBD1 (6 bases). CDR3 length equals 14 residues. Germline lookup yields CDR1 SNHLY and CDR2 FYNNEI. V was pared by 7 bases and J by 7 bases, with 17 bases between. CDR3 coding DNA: TGTGCCAGCACGGCTGTCAGGGGCTCGAACACCATATATTTT. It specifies CASTAVRGSNTIYF.

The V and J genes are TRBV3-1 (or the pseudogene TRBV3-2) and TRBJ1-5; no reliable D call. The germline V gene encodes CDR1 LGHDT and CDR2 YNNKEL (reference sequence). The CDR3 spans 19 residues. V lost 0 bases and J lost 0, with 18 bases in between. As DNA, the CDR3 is TGTGCCAGCAGCCAAGACCCCTTAGGGAGGCTATATAGCAATCAGCCCCAGCATTTT. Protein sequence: CASSQDPLGRLYSNQPQHF.

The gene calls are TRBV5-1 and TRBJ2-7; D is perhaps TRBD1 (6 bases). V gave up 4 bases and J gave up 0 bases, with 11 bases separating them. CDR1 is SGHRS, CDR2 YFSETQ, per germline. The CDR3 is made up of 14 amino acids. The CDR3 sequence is CASSRRDISYEQYF. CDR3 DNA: TGCGCCAGCAGCCGCCGGGACATCTCCTACGAGCAGTACTTC. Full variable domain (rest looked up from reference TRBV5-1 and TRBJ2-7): KAGVTQTPRYLIKTRGQQVTLSCSPISGHRSVSWYQQTPGQGLQFLFEYFSETQRNKGNFPGRFSGRQFSNSRSEMNVSTLELGDSALYLCASSRRDISYEQYFGPGTRLTVT.

The CDR3 here is CASSYSGNPMWEQYF. The CDR3 DNA is TGTGCCAGCAGTTACTCCGGGAACCCCATGTGGGAGCAGTACTTC. The chain is built from TRBV6-5 and TRBJ2-7, with a possible D match to TRBD2 (5 bases). V was shortened by 0 bases and J by 7 bases, with 16 bases between the two germline ends. Germline values: CDR1 MNHEY, CDR2 SVGAGI. CDR3 length: 15 residues.

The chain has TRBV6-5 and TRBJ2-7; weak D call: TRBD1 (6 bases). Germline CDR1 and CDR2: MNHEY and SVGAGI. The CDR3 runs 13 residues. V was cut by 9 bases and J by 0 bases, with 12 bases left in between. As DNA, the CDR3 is TGTGCCAGTAGGACAGTAGGCTCCTACGAGCAGTACTTC. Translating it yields CASRTVGSYEQYF.

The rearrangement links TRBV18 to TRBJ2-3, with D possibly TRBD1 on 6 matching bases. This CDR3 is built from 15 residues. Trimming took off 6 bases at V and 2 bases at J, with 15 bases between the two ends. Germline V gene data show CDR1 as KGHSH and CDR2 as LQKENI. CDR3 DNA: TGTGCCAGCTCTGCGGACAGACCACCCACAGATACGCAGTATTTT. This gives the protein CASSADRPPTDTQYF. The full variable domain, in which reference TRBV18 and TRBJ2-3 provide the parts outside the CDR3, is NAGVMQNPRHLVRRRGQEARLRCSPMKGHSHVYWYRQLPEEGLKFMVYLQKENIIDESGMPKERFSAEFPKEGPSILRIQQVVRGDSAAYFCASSADRPPTDTQYFGPGTRLTVL.

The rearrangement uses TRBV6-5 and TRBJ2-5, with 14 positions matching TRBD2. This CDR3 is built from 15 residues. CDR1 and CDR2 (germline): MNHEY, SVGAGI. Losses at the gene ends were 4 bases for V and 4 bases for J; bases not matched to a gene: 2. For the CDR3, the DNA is TGTGCCAGCAGTTTCGGGACTAGCGGGGGAGAGACCCAGTACTTC. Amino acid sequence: CASSFGTSGGETQYF.

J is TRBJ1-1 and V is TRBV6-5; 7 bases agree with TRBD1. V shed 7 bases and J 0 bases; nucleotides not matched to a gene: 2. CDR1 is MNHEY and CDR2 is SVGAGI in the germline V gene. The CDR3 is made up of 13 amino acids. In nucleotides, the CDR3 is TGTGCCAGCATAGGACAGGTGAACACTGAAGCTTTCTTT. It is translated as CASIGQVNTEAFF.

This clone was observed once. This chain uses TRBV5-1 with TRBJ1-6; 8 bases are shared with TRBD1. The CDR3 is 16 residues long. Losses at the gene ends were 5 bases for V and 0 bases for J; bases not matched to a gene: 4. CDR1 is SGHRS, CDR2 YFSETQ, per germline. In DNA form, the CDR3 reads TGCGCCAGCAGACCCACAGGGGGCTCCTATAATTCACCCCTCCACTTT. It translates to CASRPTGGSYNSPLHF.

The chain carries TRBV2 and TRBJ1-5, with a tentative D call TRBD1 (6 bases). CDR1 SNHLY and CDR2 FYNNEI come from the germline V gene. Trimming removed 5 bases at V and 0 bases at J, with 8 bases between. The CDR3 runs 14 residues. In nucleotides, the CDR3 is TGTGCCAGCAGTCGACAGGCTAGCAATCAGCCCCAGCATTTT. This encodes CASSRQASNQPQHF.

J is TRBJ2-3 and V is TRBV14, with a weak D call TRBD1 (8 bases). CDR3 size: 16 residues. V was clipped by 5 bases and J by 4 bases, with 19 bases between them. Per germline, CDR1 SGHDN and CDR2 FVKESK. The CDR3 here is CASSGPRTGRADTQYF. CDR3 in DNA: TGTGCCAGCAGCGGCCCCCGGACAGGGAGGGCAGATACGCAGTATTTT. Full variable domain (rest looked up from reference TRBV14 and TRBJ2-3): EAGVTQFPSHSVIEKGQTVTLRCDPISGHDNLYWYRRVMGKEIKFLLHFVKESKQDESGMPNNRFLAERTGGTYSTLKVQPAELEDSGVYFCASSGPRTGRADTQYFGPGTRLTVL.

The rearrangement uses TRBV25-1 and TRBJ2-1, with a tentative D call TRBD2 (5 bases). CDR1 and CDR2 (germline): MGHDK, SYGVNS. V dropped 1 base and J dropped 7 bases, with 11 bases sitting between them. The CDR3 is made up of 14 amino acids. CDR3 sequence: CASSESRVRNEQFF. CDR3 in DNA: TGTGCCAGCAGTGAATCGCGGGTTCGGAATGAGCAGTTCTTC. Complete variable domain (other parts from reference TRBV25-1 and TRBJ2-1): EADIYQTPRYLVIGTGKKITLECSQTMGHDKMYWYQQDPGMELHLIHYSYGVNSTEKGDLSSESTVSRIRTEHFPLTLESARPSHTSQYLCASSESRVRNEQFFGPGTRLTVL.

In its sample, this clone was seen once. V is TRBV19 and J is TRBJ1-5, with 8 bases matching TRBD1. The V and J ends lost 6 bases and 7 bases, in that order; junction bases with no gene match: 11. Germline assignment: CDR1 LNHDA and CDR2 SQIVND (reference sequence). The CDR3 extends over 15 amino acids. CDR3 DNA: TGTGCCAGTAGCCGGCGGACAGGGAATTTGCAGCCCCAGCATTTT. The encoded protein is CASSRRTGNLQPQHF.

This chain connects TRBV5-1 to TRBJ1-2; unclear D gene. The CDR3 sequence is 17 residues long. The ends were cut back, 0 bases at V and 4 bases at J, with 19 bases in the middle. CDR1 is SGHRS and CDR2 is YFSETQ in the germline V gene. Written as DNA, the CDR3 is TGCGCCAGCAGCTTGGATGCAAGGGTTGGGAGTGGCTATGGCTACACCTTC. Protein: CASSLDARVGSGYGYTF.

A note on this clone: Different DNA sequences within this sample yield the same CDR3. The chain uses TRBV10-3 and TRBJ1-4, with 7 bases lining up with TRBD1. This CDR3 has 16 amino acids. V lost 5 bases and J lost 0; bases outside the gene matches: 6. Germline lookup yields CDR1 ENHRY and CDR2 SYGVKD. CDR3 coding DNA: TGTGCCATCAGTTCAACAGGGGCTGCAACTAATGAAAAACTGTTTTTT. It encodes CAISSTGAATNEKLFF.